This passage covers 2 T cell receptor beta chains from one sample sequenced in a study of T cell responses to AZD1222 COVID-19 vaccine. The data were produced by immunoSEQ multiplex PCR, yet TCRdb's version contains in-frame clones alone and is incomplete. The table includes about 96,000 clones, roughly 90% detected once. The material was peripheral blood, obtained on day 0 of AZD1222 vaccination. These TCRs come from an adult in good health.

DNA for the CDR3: TGTGCCAGCAGCAGATCCGGACTAGCGGGAGCCTCGGATACGCAGTATTTT. Translation: CASSRSGLAGASDTQYF. The V call is TRBV6-4, the J call TRBJ2-3; 13 bases are shared with TRBD2. V lost 6 bases, J lost 6 bases, and 12 bases stayed unmatched. Germline CDR1 and CDR2: MRHNA and SNTAGT. The CDR3 runs 17 residues.

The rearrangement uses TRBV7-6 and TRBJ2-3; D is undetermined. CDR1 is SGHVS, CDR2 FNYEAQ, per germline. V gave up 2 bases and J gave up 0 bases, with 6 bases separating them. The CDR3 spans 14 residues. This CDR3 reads CASSLIPSTDTQYF. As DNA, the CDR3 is TGTGCCAGCAGCTTAATACCTAGCACAGATACGCAGTATTTT.